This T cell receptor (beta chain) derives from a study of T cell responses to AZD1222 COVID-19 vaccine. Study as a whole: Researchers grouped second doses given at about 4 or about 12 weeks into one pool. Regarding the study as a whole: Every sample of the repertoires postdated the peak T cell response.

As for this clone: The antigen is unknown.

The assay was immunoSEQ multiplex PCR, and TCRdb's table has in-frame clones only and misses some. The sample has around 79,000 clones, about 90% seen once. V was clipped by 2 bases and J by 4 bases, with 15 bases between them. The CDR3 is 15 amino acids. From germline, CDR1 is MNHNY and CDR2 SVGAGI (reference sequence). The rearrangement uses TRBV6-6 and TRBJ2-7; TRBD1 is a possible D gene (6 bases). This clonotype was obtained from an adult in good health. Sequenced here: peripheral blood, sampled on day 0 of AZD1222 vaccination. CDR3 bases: TGTGCCAGCAGTTACCACAGGGATACTTCGTACGAGCAGTACTTC. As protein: CASSYHRDTSYEQYF.